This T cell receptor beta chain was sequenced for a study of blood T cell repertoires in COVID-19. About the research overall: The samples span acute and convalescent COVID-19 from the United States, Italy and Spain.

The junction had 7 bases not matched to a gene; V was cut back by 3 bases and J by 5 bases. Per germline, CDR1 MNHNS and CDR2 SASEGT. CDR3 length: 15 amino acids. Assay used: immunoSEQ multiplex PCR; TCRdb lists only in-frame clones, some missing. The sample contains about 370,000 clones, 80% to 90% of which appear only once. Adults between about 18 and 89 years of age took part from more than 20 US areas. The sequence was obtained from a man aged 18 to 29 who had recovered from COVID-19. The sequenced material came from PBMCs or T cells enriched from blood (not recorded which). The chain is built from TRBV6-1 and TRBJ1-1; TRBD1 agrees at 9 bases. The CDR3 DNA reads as TGTGCCAGCAGTGACACAGGGGGCGCGGGGACTGAAGCTTTCTTT. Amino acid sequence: CASSDTGGAGTEAFF.